A selection of T cell receptor beta chains follows, all from one sample in a study of post-analysis software for immune sequencing data. MiXCR, run by TCRdb on the PCR reads, gives a single entry per CDR3 protein. The data show 700,000 to 900,000 distinct CDR3 sequences, roughly 50% seen once. Material: blood. All receptors come from a girl under 18 with multiple sclerosis. Each CDR3 is given with its conserved first and last residue. D genes are given only for firm matches. The size of a clone is reported for some rows only, either as once, few or many, or as a class for expanded clones.

TRBV15,TRBD2,15,-,TRBJ2-4,CATSREVGGPIIQYF,TGTGCCACCAGCAGAGAGGTGGGAGGGCCTATCATTCAGTACTTC
TRBV3-1,TRBD1,15,-,TRBJ2-7,CASSQDGGQAYEQYF,TGTGCCAGCAGCCAAGATGGGGGACAGGCCTACGAGCAGTACTTC
TRBV28,-,13,-,TRBJ2-5,CATQAGRGETQYF,TGTGCCACCCAGGCGGGCCGGGGGGAGACCCAGTACTTC
TRBV20-1,TRBD1,17,-,TRBJ2-3,CSAGPGQGHGGLGTQYF,TGCAGTGCCGGGCCGGGACAGGGGCACGGAGGTCTAGGTACGCAGTATTTT
TRBV5-1,TRBD2,16,few,TRBJ2-3,CASSSTGTRITDTQYF,TGCGCCAGCAGCTCCACCGGGACTAGGATCACAGATACGCAGTATTTT
TRBV5-1,-,11,few,TRBJ2-1,CASSFAREQFF,TGCGCCAGCAGCTTTGCAAGAGAGCAGTTCTTC
TRBV7-2,-,13,few,TRBJ2-1,CASSLAPGDEQFF,TGTGCCAGCAGCTTAGCGCCCGGGGATGAGCAGTTCTTC
TRBV9,-,15,-,TRBJ2-5,CASSTRTGLGETQYF,TGTGCCAGCAGCACTCGAACAGGGCTAGGGGAGACCCAGTACTTC
TRBV29-1,TRBD2,13,-,TRBJ2-3,CSVAVSGGDTQYF,TGCAGCGTTGCGGTGTCGGGAGGGGATACGCAGTATTTT
TRBV29-1,TRBD2,14,-,TRBJ2-7,CSATHAGSGGDQYF,TGCAGCGCTACCCACGCAGGGAGCGGGGGGGATCAGTACTTC
TRBV29-1,TRBD1,13,-,TRBJ2-3,CSVAHRGTDTQYF,TGCAGCGTCGCCCACAGGGGTACAGATACGCAGTATTTT
TRBV6-5,-,13,-,TRBJ2-1,CASSYSTTAEQFF,TGTGCCAGCAGTTACTCCACGACAGCCGAGCAGTTCTTC
TRBV7-9,-,14,few,TRBJ2-1,CASSLALALNEQFF,TGTGCCAGCAGCTTAGCGCTAGCGTTGAATGAGCAGTTCTTC